Each of the 11 T cell receptor beta chains below was sequenced from the same sample in a study of cytomegalovirus exposure and HLA in healthy donors. A multiplex PCR was run with 60 Vbeta primers and 13 Jbeta primers. Some clones are missing from TCRdb's copy, which holds only in-frame ones; the method was immunoSEQ multiplex PCR. The table lists some 130,000 clones, roughly three quarters of them singletons. Material for sequencing was PBMCs. The receptors stem from a woman aged 60 to 75 in good health and CMV-seronegative.

The rearrangement joins TRBV6-1 to TRBJ1-2; 7 nucleotides match TRBD1. The CDR3 is 13 residues long. Unmatched junction bases numbered 6, after V lost 3 bases and J lost 8 bases. The germline gives CDR1 MNHNS, CDR2 SASEGT. CDR3 bases: TGTGCCAGCAGTGACCGGACAGGCTTAGGCTACACCTTC. This codes for CASSDRTGLGYTF.

J is TRBJ2-5 and V is TRBV30, with 9 bases lining up with TRBD2. J lost 1 base, V lost 0 bases, and 3 bases had no gene match. The germline V gene has CDR1 GTSNPN and CDR2 SVGIG (reference sequence). The CDR3 consists of 15 residues. CDR3 region: CAWSVGRGGQETQYF. For the CDR3, the DNA is TGTGCCTGGAGTGTAGGGCGGGGGGGCCAAGAGACCCAGTACTTC.

The chain couples TRBV10-3 to TRBJ1-1, with 11 bases identical to TRBD1. The CDR3 is 15 residues long. CDR1 ENHRY and CDR2 SYGVKD come from the germline V gene. V gave up 3 bases and J gave up 4 bases; unmatched junction bases: 4. CDR3 residues: CAISDRTGGRTEAFF. In DNA form, the CDR3 reads TGTGCCATCAGTGATCGGACAGGGGGCCGCACTGAAGCTTTCTTT.

The V gene is TRBV29-1, the J gene TRBJ2-3; D remains unclear. CDR1 SQVTM and CDR2 ANQGSEA come from the germline V gene. Between the trimmed V and J ends, which lost 4 bases and 2 bases, there was a span of 13 bases. The CDR3 length is 14 residues. CDR3 sequence (DNA): TGCAGCGTTGTTGTCCCGAGACTCACAGATACGCAGTATTTT. Translated, it gives CSVVVPRLTDTQYF.

This sequence joins TRBV7-9 and TRBJ1-6; D perhaps matches TRBD1 (5 bases). The CDR3 is 15 amino acids. CDR1 SEHNR and CDR2 FQNEAQ come from the germline V gene (reference sequence). V shed 1 base and J shed 6 bases, with 10 bases lying between them. CDR3 residues: CASSLDGRANSPLHF. In DNA form, the CDR3 reads TGTGCCAGCAGCTTAGATGGCAGGGCTAATTCACCCCTCCACTTT.

The chain recombines TRBV27 with TRBJ2-3, with D unresolved. CDR1 and CDR2 from the germline V gene are MNHEY and SMNVEV (reference sequence). The germline V and J ends were trimmed by 5 bases and 0 bases, with 15 bases remaining between them. The CDR3 is 16 residues long. In DNA form, the CDR3 reads TGTGCCAGCAGTATTGCCAGGCGAACTAGCACAGATACGCAGTATTTT. Residues: CASSIARRTSTDTQYF.

The V call is TRBV28, the J call TRBJ2-7; TRBD1 matches 7 bases. Trimming took 4 bases from V and 2 from J; bases not matched to a gene: 11. Germline V gene lookup returns CDR1 MDHEN and CDR2 SYDVKM. CDR3 length equals 16 residues. The CDR3 is CASSSLQTGFTYEQYF. The DNA for the CDR3 is TGTGCCAGCAGTTCCCTACAGACAGGGTTCACCTACGAGCAGTACTTC.

The chain couples TRBV28 to TRBJ2-2; TRBD1 agrees at 9 bases. CDR1 is MDHEN and CDR2 is SYDVKM in the germline V gene. Trimming removed 8 bases from V and 0 bases from J; junction bases left unmatched: 16. CDR3 length: 19 amino acids. The CDR3 is CASGNLPGQGVTNTGELFF. In DNA, the CDR3 is TGTGCCAGCGGAAATTTACCGGGACAGGGCGTTACGAACACCGGGGAGCTGTTTTTT.

V and J are TRBV6-5 and TRBJ2-1, with D tentatively TRBD2 (6 bases). Trimming removed 0 bases from V and 0 bases from J, with 9 bases in between. The CDR3 extends over 16 amino acids. In germline, CDR1 is MNHEY, CDR2 SVGAGI. The CDR3 coding sequence is TGTGCCAGCAGTTACTCGTGGCGGGGCTCCTACAATGAGCAGTTCTTC. Its protein product is CASSYSWRGSYNEQFF.

The chain employs TRBV5-1 and TRBJ2-7; 9 bases fit TRBD2. With V trimmed by 0 bases and J by 2 bases, 3 bases remained unmatched. CDR3 length: 15 residues. The germline gives CDR1 SGHRS, CDR2 YFSETQ. The CDR3 spells CASSLVSGGTYEQYF. Written as DNA, the CDR3 is TGCGCCAGCAGCTTGGTCAGCGGGGGGACCTACGAGCAGTACTTC.

J is TRBJ2-2 and V is TRBV11-2, with D possibly being TRBD2 (6 bases). Germline CDR1 reads SGHAT; CDR2 reads FQNNGV. The germline V and J ends were trimmed by 4 bases and 5 bases, with 14 bases remaining between them. The CDR3 loop spans 15 amino acids. CDR3 protein: CASSSVGSRTGELFF. The CDR3 DNA follows: TGTGCCAGCAGCTCAGTCGGGAGCAGGACCGGGGAGCTGTTTTTT.